The clone carrying this T cell receptor (beta chain) was observed a few times. No antigen is known for it. Clones were read by immunoSEQ multiplex PCR, and TCRdb kept only the in-frame ones, dropping some. The table includes over 950,000 clones, around 77% detected once. The CDR3 sequence is 15 residues long. V dropped 7 bases and J dropped 4 bases, with 19 bases sitting between them. Germline V gives CDR1 MNHEY, CDR2 SMNVEV (reference sequence). CD4+ cells yielded CD45RA+ naive and CD45RA-negative memory subsets. The data stem from a study of shared clonotypes between healthy human individuals. Study at large: Every donor yielded three CD4 naive, three CD4 memory, two CD8 naive and one CD8 memory plate. Study-level results: Shared clonotypes across all four donors exceeded non-shared ones in generation probability. Rarefaction indicated that sorted-subset sequencing remained incomplete although depth was large.

The rearrangement uses TRBV27 and TRBJ2-5; either TRBD1 or TRBD2 may supply D (6 bases each). The sample consisted of memory CD4+ T cells from PBMCs. As to subset: CD45RA-negative fraction. The receptor was derived from a man between 18 and 35 years old in good health. Some clones in this sample may be carry-over from other donors' samples. CDR3 nucleotide sequence: TGTGCCAGCACACCAAGGGGGGTCGGTGTAGAGACCCAGTACTTC. Protein: CASTPRGVGVETQYF.